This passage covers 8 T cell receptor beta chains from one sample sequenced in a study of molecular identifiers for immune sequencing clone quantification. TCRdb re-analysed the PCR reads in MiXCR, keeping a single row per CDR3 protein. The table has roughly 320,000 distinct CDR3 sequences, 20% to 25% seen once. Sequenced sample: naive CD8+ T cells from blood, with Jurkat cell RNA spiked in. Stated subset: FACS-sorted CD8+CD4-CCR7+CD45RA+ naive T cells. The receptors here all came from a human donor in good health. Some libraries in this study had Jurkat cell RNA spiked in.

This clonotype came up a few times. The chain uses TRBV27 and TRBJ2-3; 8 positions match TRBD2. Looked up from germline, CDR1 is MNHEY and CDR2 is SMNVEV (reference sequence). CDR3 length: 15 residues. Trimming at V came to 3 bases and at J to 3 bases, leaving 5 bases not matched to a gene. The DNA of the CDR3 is TGTGCCAGCAGTTTCGGCGGGGGGATTACAGATACGCAGTATTTT. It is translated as CASSFGGGITDTQYF.

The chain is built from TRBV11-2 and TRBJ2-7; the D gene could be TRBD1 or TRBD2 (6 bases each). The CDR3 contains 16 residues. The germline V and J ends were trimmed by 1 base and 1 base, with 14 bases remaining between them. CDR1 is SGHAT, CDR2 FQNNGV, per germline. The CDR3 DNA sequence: TGTGCCAGCAGCTTAGGAAGGGGGGAGATTTCCTACGAGCAGTACTTC. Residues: CASSLGRGEISYEQYF.

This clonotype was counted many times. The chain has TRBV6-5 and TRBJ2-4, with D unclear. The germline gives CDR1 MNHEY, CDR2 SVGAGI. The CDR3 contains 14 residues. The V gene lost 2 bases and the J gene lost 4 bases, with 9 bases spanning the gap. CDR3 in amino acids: CASSYMPDKNIQYF. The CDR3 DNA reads TGTGCCAGCAGTTACATGCCGGATAAAAACATTCAGTACTTC.

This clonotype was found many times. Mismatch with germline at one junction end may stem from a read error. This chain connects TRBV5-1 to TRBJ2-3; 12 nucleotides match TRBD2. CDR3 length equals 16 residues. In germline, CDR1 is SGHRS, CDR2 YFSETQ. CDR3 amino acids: CASSLGTSGRTDTQYF. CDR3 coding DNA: TGTGCCAGCAGCTTAGGGACTAGCGGGCGCACAGATACGCAGTATTTT.

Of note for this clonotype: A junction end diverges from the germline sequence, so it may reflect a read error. CDR3 coding DNA: TGTGCCAGCAGCTTAGTAGGGGGCTACGAGCAGTGCTTC. Translated: CASSLVGGYEQCF. This rearrangement joins TRBV7-9 to TRBJ2-7, with 7 bases identical to TRBD1. Germline V gene data show CDR1 as SEHNR and CDR2 as FQNEAQ (reference sequence). The CDR3 extends over 13 amino acids. The entire variable domain, with the rest obtained from reference TRBV7-9 and TRBJ2-7, is as follows: DTGVSQNPRHKITKRGQNVTFRCDPISEHNRLYWYRQTLGQGPEFLTYFQNEAQLEKSRLLSDRFSAERPKGSFSTLEIQRTEQGDSAMYLCASSLVGGYEQCFGPGTRLTVT.

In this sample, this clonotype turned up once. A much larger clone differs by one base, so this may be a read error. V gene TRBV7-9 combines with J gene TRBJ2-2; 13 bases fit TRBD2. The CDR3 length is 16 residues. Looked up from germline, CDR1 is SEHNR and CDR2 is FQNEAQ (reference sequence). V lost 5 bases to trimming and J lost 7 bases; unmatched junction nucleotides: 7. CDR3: CASSTSGRVAVGELFF. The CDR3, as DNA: TGTGCCAGCAGCACTAGCGGGAGGGTCGCGGTCGGGGAGCTGTTTTTT.

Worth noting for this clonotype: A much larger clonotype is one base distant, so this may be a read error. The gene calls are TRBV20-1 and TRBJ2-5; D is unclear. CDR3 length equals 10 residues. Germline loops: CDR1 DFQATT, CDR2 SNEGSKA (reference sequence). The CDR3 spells CSAGLETQHF. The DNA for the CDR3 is TGCAGTGCTGGGTTGGAAACCCAGCACTTC.

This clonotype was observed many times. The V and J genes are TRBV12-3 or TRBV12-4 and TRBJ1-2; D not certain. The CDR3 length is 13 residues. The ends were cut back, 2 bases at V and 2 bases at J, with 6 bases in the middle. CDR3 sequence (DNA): TGTGCCAGCAGTTTAAGTTCGAACTATGGCTACACCTTC. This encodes CASSLSSNYGYTF.